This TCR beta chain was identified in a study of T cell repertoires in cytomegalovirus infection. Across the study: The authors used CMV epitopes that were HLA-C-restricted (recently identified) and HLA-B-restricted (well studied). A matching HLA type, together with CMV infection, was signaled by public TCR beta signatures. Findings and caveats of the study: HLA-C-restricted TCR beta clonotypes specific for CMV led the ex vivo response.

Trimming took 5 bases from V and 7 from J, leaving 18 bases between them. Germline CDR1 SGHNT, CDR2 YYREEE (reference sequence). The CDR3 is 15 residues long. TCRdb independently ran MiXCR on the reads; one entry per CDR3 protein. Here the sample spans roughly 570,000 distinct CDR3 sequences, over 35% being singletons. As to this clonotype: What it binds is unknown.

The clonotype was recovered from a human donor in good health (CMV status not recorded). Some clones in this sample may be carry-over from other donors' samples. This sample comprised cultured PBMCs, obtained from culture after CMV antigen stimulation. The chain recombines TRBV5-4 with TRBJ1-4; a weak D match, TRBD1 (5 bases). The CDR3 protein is CASSVAAVGGEKLFF. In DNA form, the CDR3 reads TGTGCCAGCAGTGTCGCGGCGGTCGGGGGTGAAAAACTGTTTTTT.